Below, 25 T cell receptor beta chains from the same sample are listed, as sequenced in a study of CD8 T cells in ankylosing spondylitis. TCRdb recomputed calls from the 5' RACE reads with MiXCR, one row per CDR3 protein. The sample lists 200,000 to 250,000 distinct CDR3 sequences; roughly 8% were seen once. Source material: blood, either unsorted or a sorted T cell fraction (not recorded which). Receptors originate from a female donor with ankylosing spondylitis or in good health (not recorded which).

At least ten counts were recorded for this clonotype. At one end the junction does not follow the germline gene, possibly because of a read error. The V call is TRBV5-1, the J call TRBJ1-3; a weak D match, TRBD1 (5 bases). The CDR3 covers 16 residues. Germline CDR1 SGHRS, CDR2 YFSETQ. The CDR3 DNA sequence: TGCGCCAGCAGCTTGGACTTGGGGGTACCTGGAGACACCATATATTTT. Translation gives CASSLDLGVPGDTIYF.

This clonotype was counted ten times or more. The chain has TRBV10-2 and TRBJ1-4; D is possibly TRBD1 (6 bases). The CDR3 runs to 15 residues. The V and J ends lost 10 bases and 8 bases respectively, with 23 bases between them. The V gene's germline CDR1 is WSHSY and CDR2 SAAADI. The CDR3 reads CATSAYRAEREKLFF. DNA of the CDR3: TGCGCCACCTCCGCTTACAGGGCGGAGAGGGAAAAACTGTTTTTT.

This clonotype was counted at least ten times. The genes are TRBV30 and TRBJ1-6; D uncertain. V lost 5 bases, J lost 7 bases, and 9 bases lay in between. Germline V gene lookup returns CDR1 GTSNPN and CDR2 SVGIG (reference sequence). This CDR3 comprises 12 residues. CDR3 protein: CAWASHNSPLHF. The DNA for the CDR3 is TGTGCCTGGGCCTCCCACAATTCACCCCTCCACTTT. Full variable domain (outside the CDR3, taken from reference TRBV30 and TRBJ1-6): SQTIHQWPATLVQPVGSPLSLECTVEGTSNPNLYWYRQAAGRGLQLLFYSVGIGQISSEVPQNLSASRPQDRQFILSSKKLLLSDSGFYLCAWASHNSPLHFGNGTRLTVT.

This clonotype appeared many times. The V gene is TRBV25-1, the J gene TRBJ1-4; tentative D call: TRBD1 (6 bases). The CDR3 sequence is 16 residues long. The V and J ends lost 3 bases and 6 bases respectively, with 17 bases between them. Germline CDR1 is MGHDK and CDR2 is SYGVNS. CDR3 nucleotides: TGTGCCAGCAGTGATACGACAACGGGGGCTCATGAAAAACTGTTTTTT. It is translated as CASSDTTTGAHEKLFF.

This clonotype was seen ten or more times. The CDR3 loop reads CASSGDSQAKLFF. The CDR3 bases are TGTGCCAGCAGTGGGGACAGCCAGGCAAAACTGTTTTTT. The V and J genes are TRBV2 and TRBJ1-4, with 7 bases fitting TRBD1. Germline V gene data show CDR1 as SNHLY and CDR2 as FYNNEI. The junction had 6 bases not matched to a gene; V was cut back by 4 bases and J by 10 bases. The CDR3 is made up of 13 amino acids.

This clonotype appeared many times. This chain joins TRBV7-2 and TRBJ2-1; 7 bases are shared with TRBD2. This CDR3 has 20 amino acids. In germline, CDR1 is SGHTA, CDR2 FQGNSA. V shed 3 bases and J 7 bases; nucleotides not matched to a gene: 24. The DNA for the CDR3 is TGTGCCAGCAGCTTCGTGCTGAATCGGGGGAGGGCCGGGATAAAGAATGAGCAGTTCTTC. It encodes CASSFVLNRGRAGIKNEQFF.

About this clonotype: This may be a read error: a much more frequent sequence differs by one nucleotide. This chain connects TRBV7-6 to TRBJ2-2, with 10 bases matching TRBD2. This CDR3 contains 15 residues. Per germline, CDR1 SGHVS and CDR2 FNYEAQ. This CDR3 is CTSRRTSGNTGELFF. The CDR3 DNA is TGTACCAGCAGACGGACTAGCGGGAACACCGGGGAGCTGTTTTTT. Filled out from reference TRBV7-6 and TRBJ2-2, the complete variable domain reads GAGVSQSPRYKVTKRGQDVALRCDPISGHVSLYWYRQALGQGPEFLTYFNYEAQQDKSGLPNDRFSAERPEGSISTLTIQRTEQRDSAMYRCTSRRTSGNTGELFFGEGSRLTVL.

This clonotype was seen at least ten times. The chain has TRBV5-1 and TRBJ2-2; perhaps D is TRBD1 or TRBD2 (5 bases each). The germline V and J ends were trimmed by 4 bases and 3 bases, with 10 bases remaining between them. The V gene's germline CDR1 is SGHRS and CDR2 YFSETQ. The CDR3 is 14 amino acids. CDR3 amino acids: CASSRDGYTGELFF. In DNA form, the CDR3 reads TGCGCCAGCAGCAGGGACGGCTACACCGGGGAGCTGTTTTTT.

This clonotype was recorded at least ten times. The J gene is TRBJ2-6, the V gene TRBV6-1; tentative D call: TRBD2 (5 bases). This CDR3 contains 17 residues. The germline V gene has CDR1 MNHNS and CDR2 SASEGT. V was pared by 5 bases and J by 14 bases, with 28 bases between. CDR3 nucleotide sequence: TGTGCCAGCAGTAAAACTCCCGTAGGGCCGGGGATTTTCCTCCTGACTTTC. Its protein product is CASSKTPVGPGIFLLTF.

At least ten counts were recorded for this clonotype. The chain carries TRBV6-5 and TRBJ2-1; 11 bases line up with TRBD2. Germline-derived CDR1 and CDR2 are MNHEY and SVGAGI. With 4 bases clipped from V and 4 bases from J, the junction kept 9 bases outside the gene matches. This CDR3 region has 17 residues. CDR3 DNA: TGTGCCAGCAGTTTCCTCCCGACTAGCGGGATTTACAATGAGCAGTTCTTC. Amino acid sequence: CASSFLPTSGIYNEQFF.

This clonotype was counted many times. V and J are TRBV20-1 and TRBJ2-3; a weak D match, TRBD2 (5 bases). Germline V gene lookup returns CDR1 DFQATT and CDR2 SNEGSKA (reference sequence). This CDR3 has 15 residues. V was trimmed by 1 base and J by 6 bases, leaving 17 bases between them. The CDR3 nucleotides read TGCAGTGCTAGAGCGGCTAGCCAAGGCAGGGATACGCAGTATTTT. It translates to CSARAASQGRDTQYF.

The chain couples TRBV20-1 to TRBJ1-2; no firm D call. The V gene lost 3 bases and the J gene lost 7 bases, with 9 bases spanning the gap. This CDR3 is built from 11 residues. Germline V lookup: CDR1 DFQATT, CDR2 SNEGSKA (reference sequence). The CDR3 is CSASTGGGYTF. The CDR3 DNA sequence: TGCAGTGCTAGCACCGGCGGTGGCTACACCTTC.

This clonotype was recorded at least ten times. The chain employs TRBV20-1 and TRBJ2-1, with 8 bases that match TRBD2. V was pared by 1 base and J by 3 bases, with 8 bases of the junction left unmatched. The CDR3 has 16 amino acids. Germline V gives CDR1 DFQATT, CDR2 SNEGSKA (reference sequence). The CDR3 DNA reads as TGCAGTGCTAGAGCGGCCGGGAGGGGGATCTACAATGAGCAGTTCTTC. It codes for CSARAAGRGIYNEQFF.

This clonotype has at least ten counts. The J gene is TRBJ2-1, the V gene TRBV20-1; D possibly corresponds to TRBD1 (6 bases). Germline V gives CDR1 DFQATT, CDR2 SNEGSKA (reference sequence). The CDR3 length is 17 residues. Trimming took off 1 base at V and 6 bases at J, with 22 bases between the two ends. The CDR3 loop is CSARGSAGGLGGNEQFF. CDR3 DNA: TGCAGTGCTAGAGGGTCTGCTGGCGGGCTAGGGGGCAATGAGCAGTTCTTC.

This clonotype has more than one count but fewer than ten. V gene TRBV7-9 combines with J gene TRBJ1-4, with D maybe TRBD1 (5 bases). CDR3 length equals 15 residues. Germline loops: CDR1 SEHNR, CDR2 FQNEAQ (reference sequence). Deletions cut 1 base from V and 0 bases from J, with 6 bases between. As DNA, the CDR3 is TGTGCCAGCAGCTTAGGGGGACCAACTAATGAAAAACTGTTTTTT. The encoded protein is CASSLGGPTNEKLFF.

Regarding this clonotype: At one boundary the junction diverges from the germline segment, which might be a read error. The rearrangement uses TRBV6-2 or TRBV6-3 and TRBJ1-3; no clear D gene. The CDR3 spans 13 residues. The germline CDR1 and CDR2 sequences are MNHEY and SVGEGT. The CDR3 DNA follows: TGTACCAGCACGAGAGGGAATGGAAACACCATATATTTT. It yields the protein CTSTRGNGNTIYF.

This clonotype showed up many times. This rearrangement joins TRBV27 to TRBJ1-2; possible D gene TRBD1, 5 bases. This CDR3 contains 15 residues. The V gene's germline CDR1 is MNHEY and CDR2 SMNVEV (reference sequence). V lost 4 bases and J lost 1, with 13 bases in between. The CDR3 protein is CASSSIGGGNYGYTF. For the CDR3, the DNA is TGTGCCAGCAGTTCCATCGGGGGGGGTAACTATGGCTACACCTTC.

This clonotype was observed at least ten times. The chain joins TRBV28 to TRBJ1-1; 7 bases match TRBD1. This CDR3 contains 19 residues. The germline gives CDR1 MDHEN, CDR2 SYDVKM. V trimming: 6 bases; J trimming: 0 bases; junction bases outside the gene matches: 19. The CDR3 reads CASSADLQGTLTLNTEAFF. CDR3 DNA: TGTGCCAGCAGCGCTGATCTACAGGGGACTCTAACTTTGAACACTGAAGCTTTCTTT.

In this sample, this clonotype turned up many times. This chain connects TRBV20-1 to TRBJ1-1; 7 nucleotides line up with TRBD1. There are 14 residues in the CDR3. CDR1 is DFQATT, CDR2 SNEGSKA, per germline (reference sequence). Germline trimming cut 2 bases from V and 3 bases from J; bases unmatched to any gene: 6. The CDR3 here is CSARPGGSDTEAFF. CDR3 DNA sequence: TGCAGTGCTAGACCAGGGGGTAGTGACACTGAAGCTTTCTTT.

This clonotype was seen repeatedly, ten times or more. The rearrangement uses TRBV19 and TRBJ1-5; a possible D gene is TRBD1 (5 bases). Per the germline V gene, CDR1 is LNHDA and CDR2 is SQIVND (reference sequence). V was pared by 5 bases and J by 4 bases, with 15 bases between. The CDR3 contains 15 residues. The CDR3 DNA follows: TGTGCCAGTAGTGCCCGGGACCGACCTAATCAGCCCCAGCATTTT. Translating gives CASSARDRPNQPQHF.

This clonotype has ten or more counts. The rearrangement joins TRBV29-1 to TRBJ2-5; D is ambiguous. CDR1 and CDR2 (germline): SQVTM, ANQGSEA. The CDR3 spans 13 residues. Between the trimmed V and J ends, which lost 3 bases and 2 bases, there was a span of 10 bases. The DNA for the CDR3 is TGCAGCGTTGATACTCTGATTCAAGAGACCCAGTACTTC. Protein: CSVDTLIQETQYF. The variable domain in full, with the rest retrieved from reference TRBV29-1 and TRBJ2-5, is SAVISQKPSRDICQRGTSLTIQCQVDSQVTMMFWYRQQPGQSLTLIATANQGSEATYESGFVIDKFPISRPNLTFSTLTVSNMSPEDSSIYLCSVDTLIQETQYFGPGTRLLVL.

This clonotype was seen ten or more times. V is TRBV18 and J is TRBJ2-5; D is unresolved. Germline values: CDR1 KGHSH, CDR2 LQKENI. The CDR3 contains 14 residues. V dropped 1 base and J dropped 2 bases, with 8 bases sitting between them. This CDR3 is CASSPQAEQETQYF. In DNA form, the CDR3 reads TGTGCCAGCTCACCACAGGCAGAGCAAGAGACCCAGTACTTC.

This clonotype was counted at least ten times. The CDR3 region is CSARGAESSYNEQFF. DNA of the CDR3: TGCAGTGCTAGAGGAGCGGAGAGCTCCTACAATGAGCAGTTCTTC. The J gene is TRBJ2-1, the V gene TRBV20-1; possible D gene TRBD2, 5 bases. Trimming shortened V by 1 base and J by 0 bases, and 10 bases separated the two germline ends. The CDR3 extends over 15 amino acids. From germline, CDR1 is DFQATT and CDR2 SNEGSKA (reference sequence).

The chain employs TRBV28 and TRBJ1-2, with a possible D match to TRBD1 (5 bases). Trimming shortened V by 8 bases and J by 9 bases, and 22 bases separated the two germline ends. Per the germline V gene, CDR1 is MDHEN and CDR2 is SYDVKM. The CDR3 is 14 residues long. CDR3 coding DNA: TGTGCCAGCCTTTCTTCAGGGCTTCGAGGTAGCTACACCTTC. Translated, it gives CASLSSGLRGSYTF.

This clonotype was seen only a few times. The CDR3 DNA is TGTGCCATCAGTGAGTCGAGTAGGAATTCACCCCTCCACTTT. Its protein product is CAISESSRNSPLHF. This sequence joins TRBV10-3 and TRBJ1-6; unclear D gene. V lost 0 bases and J lost 7, with 7 bases in between. The CDR3 sequence is 14 residues long. Germline lookup yields CDR1 ENHRY and CDR2 SYGVKD.